The T cell receptor (beta chain) described here comes from a study of CXCR3-negative and CXCR3-positive naive CD8 T cells. UMI-tagged TRB cDNA libraries were built via 5' RACE. TCRdb reworked the 5' RACE reads into one entry per CDR3 protein, no DNA. The sample spans some 130,000 distinct CDR3 sequences; the ten largest clones claim approximately 0.29%. Germline CDR1 LGHDT, CDR2 YNNKEL (reference sequence). The CDR3 extends over 18 amino acids. The chain is built from TRBV3-1 and TRBJ1-1; TCRdb indicates TRBD1, and absent DNA this call remains unverified. This TCR was recovered from a human donor in good health. Some clones in this sample may be carry-over from other donors' samples. Sequenced material: naive CXCR3- CD8+ T cells from blood. Subset described: CD45RO-CCR7+CD27+CD95- naive CD8+ T cells lacking CXCR3 (TNR3-). The chain's CDR3 is CASSQNLISLQGQSEAFF.